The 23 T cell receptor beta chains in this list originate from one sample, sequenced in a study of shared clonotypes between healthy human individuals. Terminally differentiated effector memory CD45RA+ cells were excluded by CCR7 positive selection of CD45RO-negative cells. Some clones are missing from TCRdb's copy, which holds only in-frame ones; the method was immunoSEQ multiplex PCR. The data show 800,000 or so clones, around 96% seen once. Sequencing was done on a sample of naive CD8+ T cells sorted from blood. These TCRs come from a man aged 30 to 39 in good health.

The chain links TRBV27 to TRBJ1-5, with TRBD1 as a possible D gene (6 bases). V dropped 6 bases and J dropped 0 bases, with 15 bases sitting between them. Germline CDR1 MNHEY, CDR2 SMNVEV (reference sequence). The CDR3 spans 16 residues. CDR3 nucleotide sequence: TGTGCCAGCAGACCGGGACAAACCCTTAGCAATCAGCCCCAGCATTTT. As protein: CASRPGQTLSNQPQHF.

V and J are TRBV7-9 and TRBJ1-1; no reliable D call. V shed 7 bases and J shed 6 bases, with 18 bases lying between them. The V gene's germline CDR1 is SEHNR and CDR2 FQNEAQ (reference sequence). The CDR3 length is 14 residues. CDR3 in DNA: TGTGCCAGCACCCCGAGGCGCATGCCTCCTGAAGCTTTCTTT. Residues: CASTPRRMPPEAFF.

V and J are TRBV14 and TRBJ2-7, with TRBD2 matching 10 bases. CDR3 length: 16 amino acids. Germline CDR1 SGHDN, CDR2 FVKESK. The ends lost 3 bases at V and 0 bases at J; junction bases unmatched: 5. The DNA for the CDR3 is TGTGCCAGCAGCCATCCCGGACTAGCGGACTCCTACGAGCAGTACTTC. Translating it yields CASSHPGLADSYEQYF.

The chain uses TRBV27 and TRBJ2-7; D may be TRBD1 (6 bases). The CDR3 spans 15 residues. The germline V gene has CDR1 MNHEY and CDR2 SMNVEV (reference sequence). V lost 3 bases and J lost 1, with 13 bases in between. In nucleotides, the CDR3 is TGTGCCAGCAGTTTTTTTACAGGGAGTTCCTACGAGCAGTACTTC. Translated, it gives CASSFFTGSSYEQYF.

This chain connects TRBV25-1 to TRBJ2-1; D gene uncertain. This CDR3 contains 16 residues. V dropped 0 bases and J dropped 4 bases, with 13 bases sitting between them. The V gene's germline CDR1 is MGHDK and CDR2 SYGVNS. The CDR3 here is CASSEYTALRYNEQFF. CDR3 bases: TGTGCCAGCAGTGAATATACGGCTTTGCGGTACAATGAGCAGTTCTTC.

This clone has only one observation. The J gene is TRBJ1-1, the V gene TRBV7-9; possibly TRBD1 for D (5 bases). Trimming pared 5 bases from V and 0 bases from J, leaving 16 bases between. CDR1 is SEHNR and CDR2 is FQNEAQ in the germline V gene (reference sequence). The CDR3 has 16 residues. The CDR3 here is CASSPLAGQMNTEAFF. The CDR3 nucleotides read TGTGCCAGCAGCCCCTTGGCAGGGCAAATGAACACTGAAGCTTTCTTT. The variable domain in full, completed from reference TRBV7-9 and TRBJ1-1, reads DTGVSQNPRHKITKRGQNVTFRCDPISEHNRLYWYRQTLGQGPEFLTYFQNEAQLEKSRLLSDRFSAERPKGSFSTLEIQRTEQGDSAMYLCASSPLAGQMNTEAFFGQGTRLTVV.

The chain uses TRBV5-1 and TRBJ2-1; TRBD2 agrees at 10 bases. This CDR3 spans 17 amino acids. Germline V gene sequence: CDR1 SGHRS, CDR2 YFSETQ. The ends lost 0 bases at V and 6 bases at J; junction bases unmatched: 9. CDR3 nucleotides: TGCGCCAGCAGCTTGGCGTCTAGCGGGAGCAATCTCAATGAGCAGTTCTTC. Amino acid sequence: CASSLASSGSNLNEQFF.

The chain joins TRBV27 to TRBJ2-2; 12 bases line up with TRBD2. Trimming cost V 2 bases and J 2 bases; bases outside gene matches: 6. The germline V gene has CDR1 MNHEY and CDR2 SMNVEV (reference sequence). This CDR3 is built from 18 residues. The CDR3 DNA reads TGTGCCAGCAGTTTAACGACTAGCGGGGGACATAACACCGGGGAGCTGTTTTTT. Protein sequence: CASSLTTSGGHNTGELFF.

CDR3 nucleotide sequence: TGCGCCAGCAGCCAAGTCTCTACGACGGGGACCCAGTACTTC. Residues: CASSQVSTTGTQYF. V usage is TRBV4-1 and J usage is TRBJ2-5; no clear D gene. The CDR3 contains 14 residues. Germline V CDR1 and CDR2: MGHRA, YSYEKL. Trimming stripped 1 base from V and 7 bases from J, with 13 bases between.

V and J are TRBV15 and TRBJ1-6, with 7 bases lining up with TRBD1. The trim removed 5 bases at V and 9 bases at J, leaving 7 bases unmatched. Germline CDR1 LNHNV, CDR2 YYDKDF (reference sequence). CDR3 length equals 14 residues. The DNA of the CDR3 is TGTGCCACCAGCCCCAGGGGGATGGGTTCACCCCTCCACTTT. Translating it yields CATSPRGMGSPLHF.

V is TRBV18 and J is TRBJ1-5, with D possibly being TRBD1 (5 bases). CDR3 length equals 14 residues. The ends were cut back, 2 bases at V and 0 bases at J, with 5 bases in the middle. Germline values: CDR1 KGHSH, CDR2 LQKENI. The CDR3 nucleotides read TGTGCCAGCTCACCAGGGGGTAGCAATCAGCCCCAGCATTTT. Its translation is CASSPGGSNQPQHF.

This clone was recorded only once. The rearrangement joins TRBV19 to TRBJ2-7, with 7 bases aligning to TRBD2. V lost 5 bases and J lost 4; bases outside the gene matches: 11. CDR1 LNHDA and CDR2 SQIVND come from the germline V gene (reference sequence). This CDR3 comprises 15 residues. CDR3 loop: CASSFGAGVSYEQYF. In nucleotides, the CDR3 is TGTGCCAGTAGTTTTGGCGCGGGAGTTTCGTACGAGCAGTACTTC.

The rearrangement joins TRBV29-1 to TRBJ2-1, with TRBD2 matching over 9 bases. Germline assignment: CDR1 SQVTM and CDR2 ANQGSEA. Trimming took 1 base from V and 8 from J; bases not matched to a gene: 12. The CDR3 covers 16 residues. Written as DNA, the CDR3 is TGCAGCGTTGAAGGTCCTAGCGGGATGGTGACGGATGAGCAGTTCTTC. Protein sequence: CSVEGPSGMVTDEQFF.

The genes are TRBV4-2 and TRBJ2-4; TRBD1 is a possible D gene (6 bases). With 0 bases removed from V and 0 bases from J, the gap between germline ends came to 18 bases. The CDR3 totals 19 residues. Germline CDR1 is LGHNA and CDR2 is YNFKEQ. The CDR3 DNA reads TGTGCCAGCAGCCAAGATTCCGGTTTGGGGGCGACAGCCAAAAACATTCAGTACTTC. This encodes CASSQDSGLGATAKNIQYF.

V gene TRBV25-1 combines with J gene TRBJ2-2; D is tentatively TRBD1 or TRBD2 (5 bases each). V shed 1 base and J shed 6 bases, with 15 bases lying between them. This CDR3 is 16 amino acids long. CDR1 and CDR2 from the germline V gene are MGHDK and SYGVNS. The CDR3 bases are TGTGCCAGCAGTGAATGGGTCCAGGGAGCCTCCGGGGAGCTGTTTTTT. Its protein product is CASSEWVQGASGELFF.

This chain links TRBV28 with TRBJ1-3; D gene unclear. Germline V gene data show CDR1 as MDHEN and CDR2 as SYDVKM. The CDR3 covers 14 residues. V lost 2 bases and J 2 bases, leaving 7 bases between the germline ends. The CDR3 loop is CASSLGQPGNTIYF. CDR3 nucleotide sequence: TGTGCCAGCAGTTTAGGGCAACCTGGAAACACCATATATTTT.

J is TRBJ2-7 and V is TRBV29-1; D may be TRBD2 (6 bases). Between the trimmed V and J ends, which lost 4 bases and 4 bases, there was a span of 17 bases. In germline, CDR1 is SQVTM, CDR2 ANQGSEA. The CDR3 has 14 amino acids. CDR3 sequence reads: CSVGTMGRTYEQYF. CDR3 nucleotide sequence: TGCAGCGTTGGGACTATGGGTCGAACGTACGAGCAGTACTTC.

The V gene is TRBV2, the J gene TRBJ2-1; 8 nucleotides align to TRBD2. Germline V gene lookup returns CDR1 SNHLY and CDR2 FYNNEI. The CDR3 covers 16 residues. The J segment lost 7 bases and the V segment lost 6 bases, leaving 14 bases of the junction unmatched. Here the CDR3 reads CASSEAGGSFLNEQFF. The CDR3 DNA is TGTGCCAGCAGCGAGGCGGGGGGATCATTTTTGAATGAGCAGTTCTTC.

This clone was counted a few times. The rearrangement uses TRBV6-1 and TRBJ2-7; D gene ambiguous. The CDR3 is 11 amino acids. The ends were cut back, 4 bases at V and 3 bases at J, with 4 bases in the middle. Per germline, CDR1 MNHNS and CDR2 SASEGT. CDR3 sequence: CASSGYYEQYF. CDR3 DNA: TGTGCCAGCAGTGGCTACTACGAGCAGTACTTC.

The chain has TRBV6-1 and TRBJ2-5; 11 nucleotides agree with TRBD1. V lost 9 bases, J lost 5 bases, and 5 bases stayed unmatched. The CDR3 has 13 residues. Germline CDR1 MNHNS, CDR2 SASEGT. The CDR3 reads CASTRDRGETQYF. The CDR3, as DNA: TGTGCCAGTACGAGGGACAGGGGGGAGACCCAGTACTTC.

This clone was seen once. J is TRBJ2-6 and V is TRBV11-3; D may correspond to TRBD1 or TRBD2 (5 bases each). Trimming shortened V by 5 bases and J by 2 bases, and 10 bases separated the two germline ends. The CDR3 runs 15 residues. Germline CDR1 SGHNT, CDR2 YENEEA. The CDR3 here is CASSPGTAGANVLTF. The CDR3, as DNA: TGTGCCAGCAGCCCAGGGACGGCTGGGGCCAACGTCCTGACTTTC. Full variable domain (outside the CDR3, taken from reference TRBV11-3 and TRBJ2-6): EAGVVQSPRYKIIEKKQPVAFWCNPISGHNTLYWYLQNLGQGPELLIRYENEEAVDDSQLPKDRFSAERLKGVDSTLKIQPAELGDSAVYLCASSPGTAGANVLTFGAGSRLTVL.

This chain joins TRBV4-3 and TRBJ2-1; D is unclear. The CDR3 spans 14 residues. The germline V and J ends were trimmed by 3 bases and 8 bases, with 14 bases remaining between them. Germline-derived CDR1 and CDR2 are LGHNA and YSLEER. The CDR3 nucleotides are TGCGCCAGCAGCCATACAGAGACGGTCTATGAGCAGTTCTTC. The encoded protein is CASSHTETVYEQFF.

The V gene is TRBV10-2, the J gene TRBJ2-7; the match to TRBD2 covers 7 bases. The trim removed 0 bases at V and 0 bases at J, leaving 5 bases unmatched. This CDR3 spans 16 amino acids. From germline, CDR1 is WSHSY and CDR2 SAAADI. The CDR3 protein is CASSESPGGRSYEQYF. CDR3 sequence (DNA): TGCGCCAGCAGTGAGTCTCCGGGGGGACGCTCCTACGAGCAGTACTTC.